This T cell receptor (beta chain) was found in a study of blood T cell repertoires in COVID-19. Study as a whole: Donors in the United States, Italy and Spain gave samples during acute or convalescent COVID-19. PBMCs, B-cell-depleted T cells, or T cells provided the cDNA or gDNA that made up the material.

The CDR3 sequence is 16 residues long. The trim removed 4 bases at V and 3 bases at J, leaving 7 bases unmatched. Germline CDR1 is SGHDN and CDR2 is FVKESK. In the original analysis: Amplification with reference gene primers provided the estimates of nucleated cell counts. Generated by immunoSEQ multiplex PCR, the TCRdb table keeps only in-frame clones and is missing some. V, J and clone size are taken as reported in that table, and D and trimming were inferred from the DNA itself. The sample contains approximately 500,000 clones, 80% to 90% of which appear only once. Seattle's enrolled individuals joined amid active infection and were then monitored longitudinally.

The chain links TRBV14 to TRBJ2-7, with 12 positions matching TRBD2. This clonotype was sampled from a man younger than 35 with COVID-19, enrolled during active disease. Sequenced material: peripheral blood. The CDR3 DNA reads TGTGCCAGCAGCCGAGGACTAGCGGGATTCTTCTACGAGCAGTACTTC. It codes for CASSRGLAGFFYEQYF. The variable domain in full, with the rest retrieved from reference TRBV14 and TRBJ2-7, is EAGVTQFPSHSVIEKGQTVTLRCDPISGHDNLYWYRRVMGKEIKFLLHFVKESKQDESGMPNNRFLAERTGGTYSTLKVQPAELEDSGVYFCASSRGLAGFFYEQYFGPGTRLTVT.